A single sample is the source of the 24 T cell receptor beta chains below, sequenced in a study of T cell responses to AZD1222 COVID-19 vaccine. Profiling relied on immunoSEQ multiplex PCR, and the TCRdb table lists in-frame clones only, not all of them. The profile shows some 81,000 clones, about 89% of them singletons. This material consisted of peripheral blood, taken 28 days after the second AZD1222 dose. The receptors stem from an adult who received the AZD1222 COVID-19 vaccine.

The chain links TRBV6-5 to TRBJ1-6; D call uncertain. Germline V gene sequence: CDR1 MNHEY, CDR2 SVGAGI. This CDR3 comprises 15 residues. Between the trimmed V and J ends, which lost 7 bases and 8 bases, there was a span of 18 bases. CDR3 nucleotide sequence: TGTGCCAGCATGAGGACGGGAGACCTTTATTCACCCCTCCACTTT. Residues: CASMRTGDLYSPLHF.

The chain has TRBV5-1 and TRBJ1-3, with D hard to call. This CDR3 is built from 14 residues. The V gene's germline CDR1 is SGHRS and CDR2 YFSETQ. Deletions cut 0 bases from V and 4 bases from J, with 8 bases between. CDR3 sequence reads: CASSLDGWGNTIYF. The CDR3 DNA reads TGCGCCAGCAGCTTGGACGGTTGGGGAAACACCATATATTTT.

The chain recombines TRBV5-1 with TRBJ2-7; D uncertain. V gave up 3 bases and J gave up 3 bases, with 13 bases separating them. Germline loops: CDR1 SGHRS, CDR2 YFSETQ. CDR3 length: 14 residues. The CDR3 sequence: CASSWSVGGYEQYF. The CDR3 DNA reads TGCGCCAGCAGCTGGAGTGTAGGCGGCTACGAGCAGTACTTC.

The V and J genes are TRBV29-1 and TRBJ2-1; 11 bases are shared with TRBD2. Unmatched junction bases numbered 4, after V lost 7 bases and J lost 5 bases. CDR1 is SQVTM, CDR2 ANQGSEA, per germline. This CDR3 contains 13 residues. The DNA for the CDR3 is TGCAGCGGACTAGCGGGGATGCACAATGAGCAGTTCTTC. Its translation: CSGLAGMHNEQFF.

This clone was seen a single time. The chain joins TRBV3-1 (or the pseudogene TRBV3-2) to TRBJ1-4; D is uncertain. V shed 3 bases and J shed 5 bases, with 4 bases lying between them. This CDR3 has 12 residues. The germline V gene has CDR1 LGHDT and CDR2 YNNKEL (reference sequence). This chain's CDR3 is CASSQQNEKLFF. In DNA form, the CDR3 reads TGTGCCAGCAGCCAGCAAAATGAAAAACTGTTTTTT.

This clone was seen a few times. CDR3 in DNA: TGTGCCAGCAGCGTCGACGAAAACACTGAAGCTTTCTTT. It yields the protein CASSVDENTEAFF. This chain joins TRBV7-9 and TRBJ1-1; D gene uncertain. V lost 5 bases, J lost 2 bases, and 9 bases lay in between. CDR3 length equals 13 residues. The germline CDR1 and CDR2 sequences are SEHNR and FQNEAQ (reference sequence).

V usage is TRBV9 and J usage is TRBJ2-2; 8 bases map to TRBD2. Per germline, CDR1 SGDLS and CDR2 YYNGEE. The CDR3 runs to 17 residues. The junction had 13 bases not matched to a gene; V was cut back by 5 bases and J by 4 bases. In nucleotides, the CDR3 is TGTGCCAGCAGTTTTCCCCAGCGGGGGCGAGGCACCGGGGAGCTGTTTTTT. This translates into CASSFPQRGRGTGELFF.

The chain combines TRBV28 with TRBJ1-1; TRBD1 is a possible D gene (6 bases). Trimming shortened V by 7 bases and J by 1 base, and 13 bases separated the two germline ends. Germline V gene lookup returns CDR1 MDHEN and CDR2 SYDVKM. The CDR3 spans 14 residues. Written as DNA, the CDR3 is TGTGCCAGCACTCCTACAGGGAGGAACACTGAAGCTTTCTTT. Its translation: CASTPTGRNTEAFF.

This clone has at least ten counts. The chain employs TRBV7-9 and TRBJ1-1; 12 positions agree with TRBD1. J gave up 3 bases and V 5 bases, and 10 bases lay outside the gene matches. This CDR3 contains 17 residues. Germline V gene sequence: CDR1 SEHNR, CDR2 FQNEAQ (reference sequence). The CDR3 spells CASSKDRDRGLDTEAFF. Here the CDR3 DNA reads TGTGCCAGCAGCAAAGACCGGGACAGGGGGCTTGACACTGAAGCTTTCTTT.

The rearrangement joins TRBV18 to TRBJ1-1, with a tentative D call TRBD1 (5 bases). CDR3 length: 13 amino acids. V was trimmed by 5 bases and J by 2 bases, leaving 9 bases between them. Germline assignment: CDR1 KGHSH and CDR2 LQKENI. The DNA for the CDR3 is TGTGCCAGCTCAGAAGACAGTAACACTGAAGCTTTCTTT. It encodes CASSEDSNTEAFF.

The rearrangement links TRBV5-1 to TRBJ1-5; TRBD1 matches at 7 bases. There are 17 residues in the CDR3. Trimming removed 2 bases from V and 2 bases from J; junction bases left unmatched: 10. The germline gives CDR1 SGHRS, CDR2 YFSETQ. The CDR3 loop reads CASSFNPSTGGNQPQHF. The CDR3, as DNA: TGCGCCAGCAGCTTTAACCCCAGCACAGGGGGCAATCAGCCCCAGCATTTT.

The chain joins TRBV28 to TRBJ1-2; unclear D gene. V shed 1 base and J shed 5 bases, with 5 bases lying between them. From germline, CDR1 is MDHEN and CDR2 SYDVKM. The CDR3 consists of 12 residues. CDR3 region: CASSLSQYGYTF. The CDR3 nucleotides read TGTGCCAGCAGTTTATCCCAGTATGGCTACACCTTC.

The chain has TRBV7-9 and TRBJ1-2; D possibly corresponds to TRBD1 (5 bases). The CDR3 loop spans 16 amino acids. V lost 2 bases, J lost 6 bases, and 19 bases lay in between. CDR1 and CDR2 from the germline V gene are SEHNR and FQNEAQ (reference sequence). In DNA form, the CDR3 reads TGTGCCAGCAGCTTACGTTCGATTGGACAAGAGAATGGCTACACCTTC. Translated, it gives CASSLRSIGQENGYTF.

The chain joins TRBV15 to TRBJ2-5; D not resolved. This CDR3 comprises 15 residues. CDR1 and CDR2 from the germline V gene are LNHNV and YYDKDF (reference sequence). V gave up 1 base and J gave up 5 bases, with 14 bases separating them. CDR3: CATSRGGPARETQYF. The CDR3 DNA sequence: TGTGCCACCAGCAGAGGTGGACCTGCACGGGAGACCCAGTACTTC.

The chain is built from TRBV6-5 and TRBJ1-4, with D maybe TRBD1 (6 bases). The germline V gene encodes CDR1 MNHEY and CDR2 SVGAGI. The CDR3 consists of 15 residues. Trimming stripped 6 bases from V and 0 bases from J, with 11 bases between. Here the CDR3 reads CASSSQGTTNEKLFF. The CDR3 nucleotides read TGTGCCAGCAGCTCCCAGGGGACAACTAATGAAAAACTGTTTTTT.

The chain uses TRBV6-6 and TRBJ2-1; TRBD1 or TRBD2 may be the D gene (6 bases each). Germline V gene data show CDR1 as MNHNY and CDR2 as SVGAGI (reference sequence). Trimming took off 6 bases at V and 7 bases at J, with 19 bases between the two ends. The CDR3 runs to 15 residues. The CDR3 sequence is CASSKGGTNSNEQFF. The CDR3 region has the DNA TGTGCCAGCAGCAAAGGGGGGACAAACTCGAATGAGCAGTTCTTC.

V gene TRBV19 combines with J gene TRBJ1-1; no definite D call. V shed 1 base and J shed 1 base, with 22 bases lying between them. Germline V gene sequence: CDR1 LNHDA, CDR2 SQIVND (reference sequence). The CDR3 is 19 residues long. CDR3 DNA: TGTGCCAGTAGTATAGTTTTCCGTTGGCTGTCTACAGCGAACACTGAAGCTTTCTTT. Translating gives CASSIVFRWLSTANTEAFF.

Only one count was recorded for this clone. This chain joins TRBV7-3 and TRBJ2-6; D not certain. Trimming left V 5 bases short and J 0 bases short, with 8 bases between. Germline CDR1 reads SGHTA; CDR2 reads FQGTGA. This CDR3 region has 15 residues. The CDR3 protein is CASSLFSSGANVLTF. As DNA, the CDR3 is TGTGCCAGCAGCCTCTTTAGCTCTGGGGCCAACGTCCTGACTTTC.

The chain carries TRBV19 and TRBJ1-2; tentatively, D is TRBD1 (6 bases). Germline CDR1 LNHDA, CDR2 SQIVND (reference sequence). The CDR3 length is 15 residues. V was pared by 8 bases and J by 7 bases, with 23 bases between. The CDR3 region has the DNA TGTGCCAGTTTGGACAGCGATGGCCCTATAGGTGGCTACACCTTC. Translating gives CASLDSDGPIGGYTF.

This clone was found once. This chain's CDR3 is CASSYEGMATEAFF. The CDR3, as DNA: TGTGCCAGCAGTTACGAGGGGATGGCCACTGAAGCTTTCTTT. The chain has TRBV6-6 and TRBJ1-1; TRBD1 might be the D (5 bases). In germline, CDR1 is MNHNY, CDR2 SVGAGI (reference sequence). The CDR3 length is 14 residues. The V end lost 2 bases, the J end lost 4 bases, and 11 bases lay between the germline ends.

The J gene is TRBJ1-6, the V gene TRBV5-1; no definite D call. V lost 3 bases to trimming and J lost 0 bases, with 13 bases between them. The CDR3 covers 17 residues. Germline V lookup: CDR1 SGHRS, CDR2 YFSETQ. Here the CDR3 DNA reads TGCGCCAGCAGCTGGAGGGCACTAAGCTCCTATAATTCACCCCTCCACTTT. It is translated as CASSWRALSSYNSPLHF.

V is TRBV11-2 and J is TRBJ2-5; 7 positions match TRBD1. V lost 3 bases, J lost 5 bases, and 6 bases stayed unmatched. This CDR3 is 14 amino acids long. From germline, CDR1 is SGHAT and CDR2 FQNNGV. CDR3 bases: TGTGCCAGCAGCTTTAACAGGGGCGGGGAGACCCAGTACTTC. Translation: CASSFNRGGETQYF.

The rearrangement uses TRBV10-3 and TRBJ2-1; perhaps TRBD2 as D (7 bases). The CDR3 is 14 residues long. The germline V and J ends were trimmed by 2 bases and 6 bases, with 11 bases remaining between them. In germline, CDR1 is ENHRY, CDR2 SYGVKD. CDR3 in amino acids: CAISERGALNEQFF. The CDR3 nucleotides are TGTGCCATCAGTGAGCGGGGGGCACTCAATGAGCAGTTCTTC.

V and J are TRBV5-1 and TRBJ2-2; TRBD1 matches 7 bases. V gave up 5 bases and J gave up 4 bases; unmatched junction bases: 8. Per germline, CDR1 SGHRS and CDR2 YFSETQ. The CDR3 loop spans 15 amino acids. DNA of the CDR3: TGCGCCAGCAGTTCCGGGACAGTGACCACCGGGGAGCTGTTTTTT. Its translation: CASSSGTVTTGELFF.